One and the same sample provided the 8 T cell receptor beta chains below, sequenced in a study of blood T cell repertoires in COVID-19. The method was immunoSEQ multiplex PCR; TCRdb's version includes in-frame clones alone and lacks a portion of them. The table lists roughly 170,000 clones, 86% of them singletons. Sequencing was done on a sample of peripheral blood. Receptor source: a man in his 70s with active or convalescent COVID-19.

The chain employs TRBV6-1 and TRBJ1-2; D remains unclear. The CDR3 has 15 amino acids. Germline V gene lookup returns CDR1 MNHNS and CDR2 SASEGT. With 1 base removed from V and 5 bases from J, the gap between germline ends came to 14 bases. The CDR3 coding sequence is TGTGCCAGCAGTGAAGTGTGGAAGGGAGGGTATGGCTACACCTTC. Residues: CASSEVWKGGYGYTF.

The J gene is TRBJ1-2, the V gene TRBV15; D uncertain. Germline CDR1 and CDR2: LNHNV and YYDKDF (reference sequence). The CDR3 contains 15 residues. Trimming pared 0 bases from V and 5 bases from J, leaving 13 bases between. The CDR3 region is CATSRDHRDPYGYTF. CDR3 coding DNA: TGTGCCACCAGCAGAGACCACCGGGATCCGTATGGCTACACCTTC.

This chain connects TRBV28 to TRBJ2-1; 11 nucleotides agree with TRBD2. Germline CDR1 is MDHEN and CDR2 is SYDVKM. J lost 3 bases, V lost 5 bases, and 9 bases had no gene match. The CDR3 is made up of 17 amino acids. For the CDR3, the DNA is TGTGCCAGCAGTGAAGATCGACTAGCGGGACGCTACAATGAGCAGTTCTTC. Protein product: CASSEDRLAGRYNEQFF.

The chain combines TRBV11-2 with TRBJ1-2; 8 bases map to TRBD1. This CDR3 spans 13 amino acids. J gave up 8 bases and V 5 bases, and 7 bases lay outside the gene matches. CDR1 is SGHAT, CDR2 FQNNGV, per germline. The CDR3 DNA sequence: TGTGCCAGCAGCCAGGACAGGGAAGCGGGCTACACCTTC. Translation gives CASSQDREAGYTF.

This clone has a handful of counts. The chain couples TRBV5-6 to TRBJ1-2; no reliable D call. The length of the CDR3 is 11 residues. V was cut by 4 bases and J by 3 bases, with 4 bases left in between. The V gene's germline CDR1 is SGHDT and CDR2 YYEEEE. Here the CDR3 DNA reads TGTGCCAGCAGCCGTGACTATGGCTACACCTTC. This encodes CASSRDYGYTF.

This clone was recorded at least ten times. The chain is built from TRBV6-2 or TRBV6-3 and TRBJ1-5; 8 bases fit TRBD1. V trimming: 6 bases; J trimming: 3 bases; junction bases outside the gene matches: 7. The germline gives CDR1 MNHEY, CDR2 SVGEGT. The CDR3 runs to 15 residues. DNA of the CDR3: TGTGCCAGCAGGCCTACAGGGGGATTCAATCAGCCCCAGCATTTT. It is translated as CASRPTGGFNQPQHF.

The chain employs TRBV7-2 and TRBJ1-4; possibly TRBD1 for D (5 bases). The CDR3 loop spans 16 amino acids. The V and J ends lost 5 bases and 3 bases respectively, with 16 bases between them. Germline-derived CDR1 and CDR2 are SGHTA and FQGNSA. CDR3 region: CASSPSAGRANEKLFF. CDR3 DNA: TGTGCCAGCAGCCCATCCGCAGGGAGGGCTAATGAAAAACTGTTTTTT.

This clone showed up just once. The junction and the germline gene differ at one end; a read error may be behind it. The chain couples TRBV7-2 to TRBJ2-1; 7 nucleotides align to TRBD1. Germline CDR1 and CDR2: SGHTA and FQGNSA. CDR3 length equals 15 residues. CDR3 amino acids: CVSSQMGQHYNEQFF. CDR3 DNA: TGTGTCAGCAGCCAAATGGGACAGCATTACAATGAGCAGTTCTTC. The full variable domain, in which reference TRBV7-2 and TRBJ2-1 provide the parts outside the CDR3, is GAGVSQSPSNKVTEKGKDVELRCDPISGHTALYWYRQSLGQGLEFLIYFQGNSAPDKSGLPSDRFSAERTGGSVSTLTIQRTQQEDSAVYLCVSSQMGQHYNEQFFGPGTRLTVL.